The TCR beta chain described here comes from a study of blood T cell repertoires in COVID-19. The CDR3 runs 13 residues. Germline values: CDR1 SEHNR, CDR2 FQNEAQ (reference sequence). V lost 3 bases to trimming and J lost 1 base, with 6 bases between them. Profiling relied on immunoSEQ multiplex PCR, and the TCRdb table lists in-frame clones only, not all of them. Of 150,000 to 180,000 clones detected, 78% appear once; the ten largest clones hold around 1.7%. The source material was peripheral blood. The chain links TRBV7-9 to TRBJ1-1; unclear D gene. The source of this sequence is an elderly man with acute or convalescent COVID-19. In nucleotides, the CDR3 is TGTGCCAGCAGCTTGGCAAGGAACACTGAAGCTTTCTTT. It codes for CASSLARNTEAFF.